These 3 T cell receptor beta chains originate from one sample sequenced in a study of T cells after yellow fever vaccination. TCRdb reprocessed the 5' RACE reads with MiXCR, giving one entry per CDR3 protein. Among 300,000 to 400,000 distinct CDR3 sequences listed, roughly 8.6% were seen once. Sample: PBMCs, taken about 49 days after the first yellow fever vaccination. The receptors originated from a man between 18 and 29 years old who received the YFV17D yellow fever vaccine.

The genes are TRBV7-9 and TRBJ1-3, with D uncertain. Germline V gene sequence: CDR1 SEHNR, CDR2 FQNEAQ (reference sequence). The CDR3 has 13 amino acids. The V end was cut by 7 bases, the J end by 10 bases, with 17 bases between. The CDR3, as DNA: TGTGCCAGCACCGGGTCGGCGCGCGGTACCATATATTTT. Protein product: CASTGSARGTIYF.

This clonotype showed up just a few times. The chain has TRBV20-1 and TRBJ2-1; tentatively, D is TRBD2 (7 bases). The CDR3 totals 16 residues. The V and J ends lost 5 bases and 4 bases respectively, with 21 bases between them. Germline values: CDR1 DFQATT, CDR2 SNEGSKA (reference sequence). The CDR3 loop reads CSASRGGHLIYNEQFF. In DNA form, the CDR3 reads TGCAGTGCTTCCCGCGGGGGACACTTGATTTACAATGAGCAGTTCTTC.

In this sample, this clonotype turned up a few times. This chain uses TRBV7-6 with TRBJ2-1, with D possibly called TRBD1 or TRBD2 (5 bases each). The germline gives CDR1 SGHVS, CDR2 FNYEAQ. V dropped 5 bases and J dropped 9 bases, with 14 bases sitting between them. The CDR3 consists of 13 residues. The CDR3 nucleotides are TGTGCCAGCAGCGGGGGTTATGGGGTTGAGCAGTTCTTC. This codes for CASSGGYGVEQFF.